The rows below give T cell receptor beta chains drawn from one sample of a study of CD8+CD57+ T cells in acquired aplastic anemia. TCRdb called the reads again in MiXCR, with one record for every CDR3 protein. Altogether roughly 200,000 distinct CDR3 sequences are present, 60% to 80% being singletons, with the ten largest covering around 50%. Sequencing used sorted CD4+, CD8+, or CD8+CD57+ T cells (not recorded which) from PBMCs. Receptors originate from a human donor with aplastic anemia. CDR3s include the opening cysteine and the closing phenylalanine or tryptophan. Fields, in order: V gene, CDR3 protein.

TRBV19 CASSPYFPSYEQYF
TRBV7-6 CASSLALPTDTQYF
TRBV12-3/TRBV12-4 CASSSDFPPNQPQHF
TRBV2 CASMGPEYNEQFF
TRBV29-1 CSVVDRAAFEQYF
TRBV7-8 CASSWSVVEQYF
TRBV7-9 CASSLEGLSNSPLHF
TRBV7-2 CASSRRIPGLTGGFNEQFF
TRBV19 CASSILLRGYEQYF
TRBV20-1 CSAFSGSSYNEQFF
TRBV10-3 CAILQGLPGTYNEQFF
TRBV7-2 CASSPVWSQPQHF
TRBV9 CASSEYPDTLTRAFF
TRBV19 CASSITGQVMNTEAFF
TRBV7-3 CASSPSTGTGELFF
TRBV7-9 CASSLGATEAFF
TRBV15 CATSRDWTGHMSSGANVLTF
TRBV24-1 CATSAGPGQSYNEQFF
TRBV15 CATSRVGLLDSGKAFF
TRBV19 CASSINPGARGYTF
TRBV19 CASSIGRRSYGYTF
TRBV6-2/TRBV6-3 CASTKGSKTSPDTQYF
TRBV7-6 CASSSDIFSYEQYF
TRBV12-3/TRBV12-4 CASSSFPPSENTGELFF
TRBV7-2 CASSSTPNEAFF
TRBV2 CASSPTSGGAYEQYF
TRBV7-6 CASSSQGAREQFF
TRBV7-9 CASAPGTSGTYEQYF
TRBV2 CASSIGTENYEQYF
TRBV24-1 CATSAKGTGFGSYNEQFF
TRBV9 CASSVDIKQPQHF
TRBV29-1 CSVADNEQFF
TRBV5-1 CASSETDTLYEQYF
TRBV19 CASSINRFQHYGYTF
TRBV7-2 CASSLGLHRSTDTQYF
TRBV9 CASSVYRDRARAYGYTF
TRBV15 CATRQDRGTGELFF
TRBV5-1 CASSLGLAGADRNTGELFF
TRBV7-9 CASSLARGDLDF
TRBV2 CASSETLAGAGQYF
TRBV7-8 CASSPLGRLNSPLHF
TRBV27 CASGLAASDTQYF
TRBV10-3 CAISDWANEAFF